The present T cell receptor (beta chain) was sequenced within a study of T cell clones after liver transplantation. About the study: TCRbeta sequencing after a pre-transplant mixed lymphocyte reaction identified graft-donor-reactive clones, later tracked in post-transplant blood. Graft-donor-reactive sequences were compared with third-party-reactive TCRbeta sequences from pre-transplant mixed lymphocyte reactions. Until 12-24 months post-transplant, subjects got standard immunosuppression and no induction.

Assay used: immunoSEQ multiplex PCR; TCRdb lists only in-frame clones, some missing. The table includes tens of thousands of clones, roughly 70% detected once. The ends were cut back, 6 bases at V and 0 bases at J, with 8 bases in the middle. The CDR3 sequence is 13 residues long. CDR1 is MNHNS and CDR2 is SASEGT in the germline V gene. The starting material was CD4+ T cells from blood, obtained at the 15-month timepoint. The V call is TRBV6-1, the J call TRBJ1-1, with no clear D. The origin of this receptor is a human patient who received a liver transplant. Some T cells may be transferred from the graft donor. CDR3 bases: TGTGCCAGCAGGGCAGTTATGAACACTGAAGCTTTCTTT. Translated: CASRAVMNTEAFF.